This T cell receptor (beta chain) was found in a study of T cells expressing NK-cell markers. On the study more broadly: Investigators obtained TCR beta repertoires from sorted CD3+CD56+NKG2C+, CD3+CD56+NKG2C- and CD3+CD56-NKG2C+ T cells.

TCRdb reprocessed the 5' RACE reads, keeping one entry per CDR3 protein, no DNA. This sample lists 250,000 or so distinct CDR3 sequences; its ten largest clones have roughly 4.2%. CDR3 length equals 14 residues. Germline CDR1 reads LGHNA; CDR2 reads YSLEER. Points from the study as a whole: Dominant NKG2C+ clonotypes made up about 1.0-8% of CD8+ T cells in six donors.

Turning to this clonotype: What it recognizes is unknown.

This rearrangement joins TRBV4-3 to TRBJ2-5; TCRdb selects TRBD1, and the lack of DNA leaves this call unchecked. The sequenced material came from blood T cells: a sorted CD56 or NKG2C T cell subset, CD4+ or CD8+ T cells, or bulk PBMC T cells (not recorded which). The receptor comes from a woman aged 18 to 75 in good health. The CDR3 loop reads CASSHTAQQETQYF.